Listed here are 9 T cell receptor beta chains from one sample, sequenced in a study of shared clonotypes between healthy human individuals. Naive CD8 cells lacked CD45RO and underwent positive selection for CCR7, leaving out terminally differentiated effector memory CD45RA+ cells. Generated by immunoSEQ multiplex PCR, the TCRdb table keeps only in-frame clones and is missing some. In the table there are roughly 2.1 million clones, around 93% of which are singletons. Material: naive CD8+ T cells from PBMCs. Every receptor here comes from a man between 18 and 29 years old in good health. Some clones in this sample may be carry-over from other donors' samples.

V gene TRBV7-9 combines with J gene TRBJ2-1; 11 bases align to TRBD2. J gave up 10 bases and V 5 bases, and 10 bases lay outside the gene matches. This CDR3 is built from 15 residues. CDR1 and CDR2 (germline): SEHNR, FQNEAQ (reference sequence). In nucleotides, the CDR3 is TGTGCCAGCAGCCCAATAGCGGGAGGGATTCCCGAGCAGTTCTTC. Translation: CASSPIAGGIPEQFF.

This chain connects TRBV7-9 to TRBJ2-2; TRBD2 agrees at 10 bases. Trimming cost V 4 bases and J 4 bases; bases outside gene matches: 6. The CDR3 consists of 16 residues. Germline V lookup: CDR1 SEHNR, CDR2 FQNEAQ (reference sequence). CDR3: CASSSSLAGATGELFF. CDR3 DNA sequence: TGTGCCAGCAGCTCCTCTCTAGCGGGAGCCACCGGGGAGCTGTTTTTT.

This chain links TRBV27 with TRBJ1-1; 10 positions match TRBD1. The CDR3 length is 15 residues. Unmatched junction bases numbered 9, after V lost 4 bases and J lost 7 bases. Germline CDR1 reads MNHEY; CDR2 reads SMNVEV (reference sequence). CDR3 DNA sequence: TGTGCCAGCAGTTCCCCCGGGACAGGGGAAGGTGAAGCTTTCTTT. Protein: CASSSPGTGEGEAFF.

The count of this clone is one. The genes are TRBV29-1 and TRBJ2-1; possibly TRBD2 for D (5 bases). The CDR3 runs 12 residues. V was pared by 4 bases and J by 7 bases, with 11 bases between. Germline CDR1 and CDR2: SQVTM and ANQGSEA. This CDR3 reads CSVVGASNEQFF. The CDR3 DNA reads TGCAGCGTTGTGGGAGCTTCAAATGAGCAGTTCTTC.

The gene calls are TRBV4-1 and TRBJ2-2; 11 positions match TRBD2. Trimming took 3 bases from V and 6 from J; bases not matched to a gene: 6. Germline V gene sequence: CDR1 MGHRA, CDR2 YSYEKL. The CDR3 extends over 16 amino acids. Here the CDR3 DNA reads TGCGCCAGCAGCCATGGTAGCGGGAGGGCTTCCGGGGAGCTGTTTTTT. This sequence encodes CASSHGSGRASGELFF.

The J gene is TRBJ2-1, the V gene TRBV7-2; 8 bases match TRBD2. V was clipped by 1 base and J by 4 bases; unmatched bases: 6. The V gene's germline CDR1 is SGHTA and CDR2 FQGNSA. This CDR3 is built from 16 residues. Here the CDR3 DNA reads TGTGCCAGCAGCTTAGGAACCGGGACTAGGTACAATGAGCAGTTCTTC. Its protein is CASSLGTGTRYNEQFF. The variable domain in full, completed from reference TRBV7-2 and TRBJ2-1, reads GAGVSQSPSNKVTEKGKDVELRCDPISGHTALYWYRQSLGQGLEFLIYFQGNSAPDKSGLPSDRFSAERTGGSVSTLTIQRTQQEDSAVYLCASSLGTGTRYNEQFFGPGTRLTVL.

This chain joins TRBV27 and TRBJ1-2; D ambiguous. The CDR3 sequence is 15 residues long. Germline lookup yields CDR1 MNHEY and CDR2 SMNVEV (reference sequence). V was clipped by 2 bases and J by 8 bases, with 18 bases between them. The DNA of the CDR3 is TGTGCCAGCAGTTTACTCCCCTTGGGCCTCGGAGGCTACACCTTC. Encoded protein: CASSLLPLGLGGYTF.

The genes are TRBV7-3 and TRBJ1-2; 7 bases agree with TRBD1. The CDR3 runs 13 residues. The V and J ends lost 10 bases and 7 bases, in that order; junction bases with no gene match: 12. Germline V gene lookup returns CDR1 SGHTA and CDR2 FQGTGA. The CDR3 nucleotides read TGTGCCACCAGGGGGACAGCGGCATTTGGCTACACCTTC. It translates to CATRGTAAFGYTF.

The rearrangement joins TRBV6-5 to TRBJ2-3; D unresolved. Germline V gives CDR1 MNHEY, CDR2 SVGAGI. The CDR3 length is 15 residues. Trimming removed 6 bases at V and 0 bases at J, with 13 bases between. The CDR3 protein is CASRTREMSTDTQYF. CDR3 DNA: TGTGCCAGCAGGACCCGCGAAATGAGCACAGATACGCAGTATTTT.